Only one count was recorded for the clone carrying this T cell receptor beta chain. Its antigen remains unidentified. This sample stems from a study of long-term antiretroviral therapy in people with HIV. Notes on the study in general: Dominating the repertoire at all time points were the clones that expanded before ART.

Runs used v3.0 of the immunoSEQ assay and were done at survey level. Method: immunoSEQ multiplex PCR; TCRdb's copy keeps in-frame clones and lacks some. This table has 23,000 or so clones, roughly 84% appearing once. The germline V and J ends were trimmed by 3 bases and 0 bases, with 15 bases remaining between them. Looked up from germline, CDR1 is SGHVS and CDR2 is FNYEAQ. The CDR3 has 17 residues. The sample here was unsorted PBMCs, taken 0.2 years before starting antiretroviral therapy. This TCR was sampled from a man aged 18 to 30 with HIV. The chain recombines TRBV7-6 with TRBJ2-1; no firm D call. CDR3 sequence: CASSFGRGSSSYNEQFF. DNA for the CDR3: TGTGCCAGCAGCTTCGGTAGAGGCTCTAGCTCCTACAATGAGCAGTTCTTC.